The clone carrying this T cell receptor (beta chain) was detected a few times. Its antigen is currently unknown. Use of 60 Vbeta and 13 Jbeta primers characterized the PCR. This table comes from immunoSEQ multiplex PCR, and its TCRdb copy is limited to in-frame clones, with some not included. Of around 130,000 clones listed, over 8.5% are singletons. The entry originates in a study of cytomegalovirus exposure and HLA in healthy donors. V lost 4 bases and J lost 5; bases outside the gene matches: 8. Germline loops: CDR1 GTSNPN, CDR2 SVGIG (reference sequence). CDR3 length: 15 amino acids. In nominal health when sampled, donors likely had unrecorded immune exposures nonetheless. General observations from the study: It was reported that the classifier diagnosed cytomegalovirus status with high specificity and sensitivity in both the original and validation cohorts. With later analysis, a missense DCLRE1C variant became linked to TCR beta V- and J-gene trimming. A reported reduction in N-insertions relative to the 666-donor mean was seen in an Asian-associated ancestry cluster in a later analysis.

The rearrangement uses TRBV30 and TRBJ1-5, with 10 bases matching TRBD1. This clonotype originated in a woman aged 35 to 49 in good health and CMV-seropositive. Sequencing was carried out using PBMCs. The CDR3 protein is CAWTPGTGDHQPQHF. The DNA for the CDR3 is TGTGCCTGGACCCCCGGGACAGGGGATCATCAGCCCCAGCATTTT.